Listed here are 29 T cell receptor beta chains from one sample, sequenced in a study of CD8+ T cells in alopecia areata. RNA extraction and reverse transcription yielded cDNA as sequencing template. Assay: immunoSEQ multiplex PCR; the TCRdb copy retains only in-frame clones and omits some. The table includes more than 95,000 clones, roughly 50% detected once. The treatment denotes: oral pan-JAK inhibitor, 5-10 mg twice daily. Specimen: CD8+ T cells sorted from blood, collected at week 4, from a patient treated with tofacitinib. These receptors were collected from a human donor with alopecia areata.

A single count supports this clone. This chain uses TRBV29-1 with TRBJ2-5; D unresolved. In germline, CDR1 is SQVTM, CDR2 ANQGSEA. This CDR3 spans 13 amino acids. Between the trimmed V and J ends, which lost 2 bases and 4 bases, there was a span of 11 bases. The CDR3 reads CSVERGIRETQYF. DNA of the CDR3: TGCAGCGTTGAACGTGGTATACGAGAGACCCAGTACTTC.

V is TRBV5-6 and J is TRBJ1-6; D is perhaps TRBD1 (5 bases). The V gene's germline CDR1 is SGHDT and CDR2 YYEEEE. V was clipped by 2 bases and J by 5 bases, with 17 bases between them. The CDR3 sequence is 17 residues long. The CDR3 coding sequence is TGTGCCAGCAGCTTTCAGGGCGCCCTCCCTGATAATTCACCCCTCCACTTT. As protein: CASSFQGALPDNSPLHF.

The J gene is TRBJ1-1, the V gene TRBV30, with a weak D call TRBD1 (6 bases). CDR1 is GTSNPN and CDR2 is SVGIG in the germline V gene (reference sequence). Trimming shortened V by 4 bases and J by 3 bases, and 9 bases separated the two germline ends. This CDR3 has 12 residues. The CDR3 DNA reads TGTGCCTGGACCAGGGGCGACACTGAAGCTTTCTTT. As protein: CAWTRGDTEAFF.

This chain uses TRBV11-2 with TRBJ2-7, with a possible D match to TRBD2 (6 bases). Per the germline V gene, CDR1 is SGHAT and CDR2 is FQNNGV. This CDR3 region has 12 residues. Trimming left V 4 bases short and J 6 bases short, with 10 bases between. CDR3 region: CASSWGTGEQYF. CDR3 coding DNA: TGTGCCAGCAGCTGGGGGACTGGCGAGCAGTACTTC. The full variable domain, completed using reference TRBV11-2 and TRBJ2-7, is EAGVAQSPRYKIIEKRQSVAFWCNPISGHATLYWYQQILGQGPKLLIQFQNNGVVDDSQLPKDRFSAERLKGVDSTLKIQPAKLEDSAVYLCASSWGTGEQYFGPGTRLTVT.

This clone has only a few counts. V and J are TRBV30 and TRBJ1-2, with D uncertain. V was shortened by 2 bases and J by 6 bases, with 7 bases between the two germline ends. CDR3 size: 11 residues. Per germline, CDR1 GTSNPN and CDR2 SVGIG (reference sequence). CDR3 sequence (DNA): TGTGCCTGGAGTTGGTCAGATGGCTACACCTTC. Translation: CAWSWSDGYTF. The full variable domain, with the rest looked up from reference TRBV30 and TRBJ1-2, is SQTIHQWPATLVQPVGSPLSLECTVEGTSNPNLYWYRQAAGRGLQLLFYSVGIGQISSEVPQNLSASRPQDRQFILSSKKLLLSDSGFYLCAWSWSDGYTFGSGTRLTVV.

Turning to this clone: Other nucleotide sequences from this sample produce the same CDR3. The CDR3 nucleotides are TGCGCCAGCAGCTTGAGCGGACAGCCCAATCAGCCCCAGCATTTT. Amino acids: CASSLSGQPNQPQHF. This sequence joins TRBV5-1 and TRBJ1-5; weak D call: TRBD1 (6 bases). CDR3 length: 15 residues. Trimming took 1 base from V and 3 from J, leaving 11 bases between them. CDR1 and CDR2 from the germline V gene are SGHRS and YFSETQ.

V gene TRBV7-9 combines with J gene TRBJ2-5, with 7 bases identical to TRBD1. The V segment lost 3 bases and the J segment 1 base; nucleotides outside the gene matches: 2. This CDR3 is 14 amino acids long. Germline lookup yields CDR1 SEHNR and CDR2 FQNEAQ (reference sequence). CDR3: CASSFRDSQETQYF. The CDR3 DNA sequence: TGTGCCAGCAGCTTCCGGGACAGCCAAGAGACCCAGTACTTC.

This clone was seen more than once but under ten times. The chain employs TRBV27 and TRBJ2-5; 7 bases are shared with TRBD2. The V and J ends lost 4 bases and 3 bases, in that order; junction bases with no gene match: 5. CDR1 is MNHEY, CDR2 SMNVEV, per germline (reference sequence). This CDR3 is built from 14 residues. This chain's CDR3 is CASSSALAEETQYF. The CDR3 DNA reads as TGTGCCAGCAGTTCAGCCCTAGCGGAAGAGACCCAGTACTTC.

Only a few counts were recorded for this clone. The chain joins TRBV29-1 to TRBJ1-1; TRBD1 is a possible D gene (5 bases). Germline assignment: CDR1 SQVTM and CDR2 ANQGSEA. Trimming removed 5 bases from V and 4 bases from J, with 14 bases in between. The CDR3 is 13 amino acids. CDR3 in DNA: TGCAGCGTTCGTTGGGAGGGGATCACTGAAGCTTTCTTT. Its protein product is CSVRWEGITEAFF.

The chain employs TRBV13 and TRBJ1-2, with D hard to call. CDR1 is PRHDT and CDR2 is FYEKMQ in the germline V gene (reference sequence). V lost 5 bases to trimming and J lost 7 bases, with 11 bases between them. The CDR3 extends over 12 amino acids. CDR3 nucleotide sequence: TGTGCCAGCAGCCCCAGCCTTGCTGGCTACACCTTC. This translates into CASSPSLAGYTF.

This clone was observed a few times. The V gene is TRBV29-1, the J gene TRBJ1-2; 8 bases align to TRBD1. Germline CDR1 reads SQVTM; CDR2 reads ANQGSEA. After removal of 3 bases from V and 3 bases from J, the junction contained 15 bases not matched to a gene. The CDR3 totals 17 residues. CDR3 protein: CSVDYADRDRTYYGYTF. The CDR3 bases are TGCAGCGTTGATTATGCCGATAGGGACAGGACTTACTATGGCTACACCTTC.

This clone has just one count. The rearrangement links TRBV7-6 to TRBJ2-3; TRBD1 aligns across 10 bases. Germline CDR1 and CDR2: SGHVS and FNYEAQ. This CDR3 comprises 17 residues. Unmatched junction bases numbered 11, after V lost 5 bases and J lost 3 bases. The CDR3 DNA is TGTGCCAGCAGCGGACCCCGACAGGGGGCGCGTACAGATACGCAGTATTTT. Amino acids: CASSGPRQGARTDTQYF.

This clone has just a few counts. The chain couples TRBV10-3 to TRBJ2-1, with 8 bases matching TRBD2. In germline, CDR1 is ENHRY, CDR2 SYGVKD. This CDR3 region has 15 residues. J gave up 6 bases and V 2 bases, and 6 bases lay outside the gene matches. The CDR3 nucleotides are TGTGCCATCAGTGAGGGTAGCGGGGAGATCAATGAGCAGTTCTTC. Protein product: CAISEGSGEINEQFF.

The genes are TRBV29-1 and TRBJ2-3, with D perhaps TRBD1 (5 bases). CDR1 and CDR2 from the germline V gene are SQVTM and ANQGSEA. V lost 7 bases, J lost 11 bases, and 16 bases lay in between. The CDR3 is made up of 11 amino acids. The DNA for the CDR3 is TGCAGCGCCGAAGGCGGCGGACAGCAGTATTTT. This sequence encodes CSAEGGGQQYF.

The chain is built from TRBV29-1 and TRBJ1-2, with D hard to call. With 2 bases removed from V and 2 bases from J, the gap between germline ends came to 6 bases. CDR1 is SQVTM and CDR2 is ANQGSEA in the germline V gene. The CDR3 is made up of 12 amino acids. CDR3 in amino acids: CSVERVNYGYTF. CDR3 in DNA: TGCAGCGTTGAACGTGTAAACTATGGCTACACCTTC.

The gene calls are TRBV30 and TRBJ2-1; tentatively, D is TRBD1 (5 bases). The CDR3 covers 16 residues. V was clipped by 1 base and J by 4 bases, with 17 bases between them. Looked up from germline, CDR1 is GTSNPN and CDR2 is SVGIG (reference sequence). CDR3 DNA sequence: TGTGCCTGGAGTGGGGGCGGCGGACGGAATTACAATGAGCAGTTCTTC. Amino acid sequence: CAWSGGGGRNYNEQFF. The full variable domain, rest sourced from reference TRBV30 and TRBJ2-1, is SQTIHQWPATLVQPVGSPLSLECTVEGTSNPNLYWYRQAAGRGLQLLFYSVGIGQISSEVPQNLSASRPQDRQFILSSKKLLLSDSGFYLCAWSGGGGRNYNEQFFGPGTRLTVL.

The sample holds many counts of this clone. The chain carries TRBV9 and TRBJ2-7; D unclear. CDR3 length: 14 amino acids. Germline lookup yields CDR1 SGDLS and CDR2 YYNGEE. V lost 0 bases, J lost 3 bases, and 10 bases lay in between. The CDR3 spells CASSVADGFYEQYF. The CDR3, as DNA: TGTGCCAGCAGCGTAGCGGACGGGTTCTACGAGCAGTACTTC.

The chain uses TRBV29-1 and TRBJ1-2; TRBD1 agrees at 7 bases. Germline CDR1 and CDR2: SQVTM and ANQGSEA. V was pared by 4 bases and J by 2 bases, with 10 bases of the junction left unmatched. This CDR3 is built from 15 residues. For the CDR3, the DNA is TGCAGCGTTGGGGGATCCGGGACAGAAAACTATGGCTACACCTTC. Its translation: CSVGGSGTENYGYTF.

The chain combines TRBV30 with TRBJ2-5; a weak D match, TRBD2 (5 bases). This CDR3 is 16 amino acids long. Per germline, CDR1 GTSNPN and CDR2 SVGIG (reference sequence). Trimming shortened V by 2 bases and J by 5 bases, and 21 bases separated the two germline ends. In DNA, the CDR3 is TGTGCCTGGAGTCACGGGATCGGGCAAATGGGGGAGACCCAGTACTTC. As protein: CAWSHGIGQMGETQYF.

The DNA for the CDR3 is TGTGCCAGCAGCTCGACCGGGACAGGGTATAATGGCTACACCTTC. Translated, it gives CASSSTGTGYNGYTF. V usage is TRBV7-2 and J usage is TRBJ1-2; 9 bases are shared with TRBD1. This CDR3 spans 15 amino acids. Germline CDR1 and CDR2: SGHTA and FQGNSA. V gave up 4 bases and J gave up 6 bases; unmatched junction bases: 9.

This clone turned up a few times. The V and J genes are TRBV15 and TRBJ2-3; maybe TRBD2 (6 bases). Germline lookup yields CDR1 LNHNV and CDR2 YYDKDF (reference sequence). V was pared by 1 base and J by 5 bases, with 7 bases between. CDR3 length: 13 amino acids. The CDR3 loop is CATSRAGEDTQYF. The CDR3 nucleotides read TGTGCCACCAGCAGAGCGGGAGAAGATACGCAGTATTTT.

The chain joins TRBV4-1 to TRBJ2-2; possibly TRBD2 for D (5 bases). The CDR3 runs 16 residues. Germline-derived CDR1 and CDR2 are MGHRA and YSYEKL. Trimming shortened V by 4 bases and J by 8 bases, and 20 bases separated the two germline ends. The CDR3 DNA reads TGCGCCAGCAGCCCGGCCCCCGGAGGAGGTACTGGGGAGCTGTTTTTT. It codes for CASSPAPGGGTGELFF.

The genes are TRBV30 and TRBJ1-6, with D perhaps TRBD1 (5 bases). Germline CDR1 is GTSNPN and CDR2 is SVGIG (reference sequence). The CDR3 has 14 amino acids. Trimming shortened V by 3 bases and J by 9 bases, and 15 bases separated the two germline ends. The CDR3 bases are TGTGCCTGGAGCTCATCCACGGGACTTTCACCCCTCCACTTT. It yields the protein CAWSSSTGLSPLHF.

The V call is TRBV4-1, the J call TRBJ2-5, with D perhaps being TRBD1 or TRBD2 (5 bases each). There are 15 residues in the CDR3. Trimming took 1 base from V and 5 from J, leaving 14 bases between them. Germline V gene lookup returns CDR1 MGHRA and CDR2 YSYEKL. DNA for the CDR3: TGCGCCAGCAGCCAAGTACCGGGGCGAGGGGAGACCCAGTACTTC. Amino acid sequence: CASSQVPGRGETQYF.

This clone was observed a few times. This rearrangement joins TRBV30 to TRBJ2-1; D remains unclear. This CDR3 is 13 amino acids long. V gave up 0 bases and J gave up 6 bases, with 9 bases separating them. Germline V gene lookup returns CDR1 GTSNPN and CDR2 SVGIG (reference sequence). CDR3 sequence reads: CAWSVFTGNEQFF. The CDR3 DNA reads TGTGCCTGGAGTGTATTTACCGGCAATGAGCAGTTCTTC.

The V and J genes are TRBV4-1 and TRBJ1-2; TRBD1 might be the D (5 bases). The CDR3 totals 15 residues. Trimming left V 0 bases short and J 2 bases short, with 10 bases between. The germline V gene has CDR1 MGHRA and CDR2 YSYEKL. The CDR3 coding sequence is TGCGCCAGCAGCCAAGATCAGGGCAGGAACTATGGCTACACCTTC. As protein: CASSQDQGRNYGYTF.

This clone occurred a few times. The chain is built from TRBV29-1 and TRBJ2-2, with 7 bases lining up with TRBD1. The CDR3 has 14 amino acids. Germline-derived CDR1 and CDR2 are SQVTM and ANQGSEA. Trimming at V came to 7 bases and at J to 5 bases, leaving 10 bases not matched to a gene. CDR3 nucleotides: TGCAGCGCGGACAGGCGGACCGAAACCGGGGAGCTGTTTTTT. This sequence encodes CSADRRTETGELFF.

This CDR3 is CASSPRAGGETQYF. Written as DNA, the CDR3 is TGTGCCAGCAGCCCACGGGCCGGGGGGGAGACCCAGTACTTC. This rearrangement joins TRBV27 to TRBJ2-5; TRBD2 matches at 7 bases. Germline V gene lookup returns CDR1 MNHEY and CDR2 SMNVEV (reference sequence). The CDR3 runs to 14 residues. Trimming cost V 6 bases and J 5 bases; bases outside gene matches: 9.

This sequence joins TRBV7-2 and TRBJ2-6, with 8 bases matching TRBD1. The trim removed 1 base at V and 6 bases at J, leaving 14 bases unmatched. The germline gives CDR1 SGHTA, CDR2 FQGNSA. The CDR3 totals 19 residues. The CDR3 spells CASSLVLGDRFVEANVLTF. CDR3 in DNA: TGTGCCAGCAGCTTAGTCCTCGGGGACAGGTTCGTGGAGGCCAACGTCCTGACTTTC.